This TCR beta chain originates from a study of OX40 agonist ivuxolimab in advanced cancers. Study as a whole: Ivuxolimab was delivered to patients intravenously every 2 weeks at doses spanning 0.01 to 10 mg/kg. With a range of roughly 20 to 79, age averaged about 58 years, and 65% to 90% were male.

TCRdb's table, derived via immunoSEQ multiplex PCR, lists solely in-frame clones and lacks some. The sample yields some 19,000 clones, 85% to 90% seen once. The study's findings and limits: Expanded peripheral T cells had an undetermined antigen specificity.

On this clone: The antigen remains unidentified.

Germline CDR1 SGHRS, CDR2 YFSETQ. The CDR3 consists of 13 residues. V gave up 1 base and J gave up 14 bases, with 16 bases separating them. The specimen was CD4+ or CD8+ T cells sorted from blood, collected in a trial of the OX40 agonist ivuxolimab. The rearrangement links TRBV5-1 to TRBJ2-1; a possible D gene is TRBD2 (7 bases). This TCR came from an adult with an advanced solid tumor such as melanoma, head and neck, liver or kidney cancer. The CDR3 sequence: CASSLRGAGVKFF. CDR3 DNA: TGCGCCAGCAGCTTGCGGGGGGCGGGAGTGAAGTTCTTC.